This is a list of T cell receptor beta chains from one sample in a study of T-cell memory formation after mild COVID-19. Via MiXCR, TCRdb re-called the 5' RACE reads, giving one row per CDR3 protein. This table holds 45,000 to 55,000 distinct CDR3 sequences, approximately 7.6% found once. The sequenced sample was PBMCs or a T cell subset sorted from them (not recorded which). These receptors were collected from a man younger than 30 who had mild COVID-19 (a few samples of this study predate the infection). Cell type and time point are not known. The CDR3 runs from the conserved cysteine through the conserved F or W. The order of the fields is V gene, J gene, D gene, clone size, CDR3 length, CDR3 DNA, CDR3 protein. The D gene is left open where the match is weak. Not all rows give a size; the values are once, few, many and, for expanded clones, a class.

TRBV7-2	TRBJ1-2	TRBD1	.	15	TGTGCCAGCACCGAAACCGGGACAGGGAGCTATGGCTACACCTTC	CASTETGTGSYGYTF
TRBV4-3	TRBJ1-3	TRBD1	few	17	TGCGCCAGCAGCCTGGATATAAGCGGACAGGGTGGAAACACCATATATTTT	CASSLDISGQGGNTIYF
TRBV4-3	TRBJ2-3	TRBD1	many	17	TGCGCCAGCAGCCAAGAACCCCCGGGACAGAGCACAGATACGCAGTATTTT	CASSQEPPGQSTDTQYF
TRBV5-1	TRBJ2-7	.	medium-sized	15	TGCGCCAGCAGCTTAGGACCGGCAAGCTCCTACGAGCAGTACTTC	CASSLGPASSYEQYF
TRBV6-6	TRBJ1-6	TRBD1	.	15	TGTGCCAGCAGCCGAACCCGGCAGGGGGGTTCACCCCTCCACTTT	CASSRTRQGGSPLHF
TRBV5-1	TRBJ1-1	.	.	13	TGCGCCAGCAGCACAGGGTGGGGCACTGAAGCTTTCTTT	CASSTGWGTEAFF
TRBV6-5	TRBJ2-1	.	.	13	TGTGCCAGCAGTTATCAGGGGAAGGGGCAGCAGTTCTTC	CASSYQGKGQQFF
TRBV5-1	TRBJ2-3	.	many	15	TGCGCCAGCAGCTTGGTTCAGGGCGGTGCAGATACGCAGTATTTT	CASSLVQGGADTQYF
TRBV5-1	TRBJ2-3	.	once	13	TGCGCCAGCAGCCCCGACCGCACAGATACGCAGTATTTT	CASSPDRTDTQYF
TRBV9	TRBJ2-1	.	.	12	TGTGCCATCAGCGTAGTCAGGGGTGAGCAGTTCTTC	CAISVVRGEQFF
TRBV5-1	TRBJ2-7	.	many	14	TGCGCCAGCAGCTTGATTCAGGGCTCCTACGAGCAGTACTTC	CASSLIQGSYEQYF
TRBV4-3	TRBJ2-3	.	many	14	TGCGCCAGCAGCCAAGATAAGGGGACAGATACGCAGTATTTT	CASSQDKGTDTQYF
TRBV2	TRBJ2-7	.	few	12	TGTGCCAGCAGTGAATTCCGCTACGAGCAGTACTTC	CASSEFRYEQYF
TRBV9	TRBJ2-5	.	.	16	TGTGCCAGCAGCGTAGGCGGGGTGGGTCACCAAGAGACCCAGTACTTC	CASSVGGVGHQETQYF
TRBV4-3	TRBJ2-1	.	.	14	TGCGCCAGCAGCCCGAGCTACGGGAACAATGAGCAGTTCTTC	CASSPSYGNNEQFF
TRBV20-1	TRBJ2-7	.	few	13	TGCAGTGCTAGGGGACTCCGTTTATACGAGCAGTACTTC	CSARGLRLYEQYF
TRBV12-3/TRBV12-4	TRBJ2-1	.	many	12	TGTGCCAGCACGCGAGGGACGGATGAGCAGTTCTTC	CASTRGTDEQFF
TRBV15	TRBJ2-3	TRBD2	.	16	TGTGCCACCAGCAGAGTAGCTAGCGGGTTAGGAGATACGCAGTATTTT	CATSRVASGLGDTQYF
TRBV5-1	TRBJ2-5	TRBD1	few	15	TGCGCCAGCAGCTCCGGGACAGGCGGGTTGGAGACCCAGTACTTC	CASSSGTGGLETQYF
TRBV11-2	TRBJ1-6	TRBD1	few	14	TGTGCCAGCAGCCTCGGGACAGGGTTGGCACCCCTCCACTTT	CASSLGTGLAPLHF
TRBV7-2	TRBJ1-1	.	.	14	TGTGCCAGCAGCGGAGGACAGCCCAACACTGAAGCTTTCTTT	CASSGGQPNTEAFF
TRBV5-1	TRBJ1-2	.	.	15	TGCGCCAGCAGCAACGGGGGGAGCACTTACTATGGCTACACCTTC	CASSNGGSTYYGYTF
TRBV7-3	TRBJ1-1	TRBD1	.	13	TGTGCCAGCAGCCGCGGGACAGGGGGAGGAGCTTTCTTT	CASSRGTGGGAFF
TRBV5-6	TRBJ2-5	TRBD2	.	15	TGTGCCAGCAGCACGGGACTAGCGGCCCGCGAGACCCAGTACTTC	CASSTGLAARETQYF
TRBV5-1	TRBJ1-2	TRBD1	many	14	TGCGCCAGCAGCCACCAACAGGGGTCGGAAGGCTACACCTTC	CASSHQQGSEGYTF
TRBV12-3/TRBV12-4	TRBJ2-7	TRBD1	few	17	TGTGCCAGCAGTTTAAGTCGGGACAGTTTCCTCTCCTACGAGCAGTACTTC	CASSLSRDSFLSYEQYF
TRBV24-1	TRBJ1-1	.	.	13	TGTGCCACCAGTGACAGGGAAAGCACTGAAGCTTTCTTT	CATSDRESTEAFF
TRBV27	TRBJ2-1	TRBD2	once	15	TGTGCCAGCAGTTCCGGACTAGCGGGATTGAGGGAGCAGTTCTTC	CASSSGLAGLREQFF
TRBV2	TRBJ2-3	TRBD2	.	17	TGTGCCAGCAGTGAAGGGACTAGCGGGGCCGGCGAGGATACGCAGTATTTT	CASSEGTSGAGEDTQYF
TRBV11-2	TRBJ2-5	.	few	13	TGTGCCAGCAGGGAGCCCAACGTGGAGACCCAGTACTTC	CASREPNVETQYF
TRBV7-2	TRBJ1-1	.	many	14	TGTGCCAGCAGCTTAGCAGGGTTGAACACTGAAGCTTTCTTT	CASSLAGLNTEAFF
TRBV5-5	TRBJ1-1	.	.	14	TGTGCCAGCAGCTCCCAGGGTCGGGGGACTGAAGCTTTCTTT	CASSSQGRGTEAFF
TRBV5-5	TRBJ2-7	.	few	13	TGTGCCAGCAGCTTCAAGACTTCGTACGAGCAGTACTTC	CASSFKTSYEQYF
TRBV5-5	TRBJ2-1	TRBD1	many	15	TGTGCCAGCAGCTTGGGGACAGGGCCCCACAATGAGCAGTTCTTC	CASSLGTGPHNEQFF
TRBV7-2	TRBJ2-3	.	.	14	TGTGCCAGCATCTATAGCGGTAGCACAGATACGCAGTATTTT	CASIYSGSTDTQYF
TRBV18	TRBJ2-7	TRBD2	few	15	TGTGCCAGCTCACCACCGTCTAGCGGTGGCTACGAGCAGTACTTC	CASSPPSSGGYEQYF